What follows are 5 T cell receptor beta chains derived from one specimen sequenced in a study of blood T cell repertoires in COVID-19 (dated by TCRdb to about 2020). Library generation was performed with the immunoSEQ multiplex PCR assay. TCRdb stores this immuneACCESS table with in-frame sequences only. Part of the clones is absent; in the studies checked, under half of the shortfall reflects unresolved V genes, and no reason is known for the rest. Here the sample has 140,000 or so clones; about four fifths occur a single time. The ten largest clonotypes hold around 8.5% of the sample. Sequences were obtained from peripheral blood. These receptors were collected from a human donor in a cohort sampled during active COVID-19.

The rearrangement joins TRBV4-3 to TRBJ1-1; the D is unclear. The CDR3 sequence is 13 residues long. Germline V gene sequence: CDR1 LGHNA, CDR2 YSLEER. Deletions cut 2 bases from V and 8 bases from J, with 12 bases between. The CDR3 sequence: CASSQYLTYEAFF. The CDR3 DNA reads as TGCGCCAGCAGCCAATACCTGACTTACGAAGCTTTCTTT.

This chain uses TRBV7-2 with TRBJ2-7; 7 bases align to TRBD1. The length of the CDR3 is 15 residues. With V trimmed by 5 bases and J by 2 bases, 9 bases remained unmatched. CDR1 is SGHTA and CDR2 is FQGNSA in the germline V gene. The CDR3 DNA reads as TGTGCCAGCAGCCTACGGACAGGAAGGACCTACGAGCAGTACTTC. Amino acids: CASSLRTGRTYEQYF.

This clone was picked up one time. This chain links TRBV10-3 with TRBJ2-7; 10 bases match TRBD2. The V gene's germline CDR1 is ENHRY and CDR2 SYGVKD. The V gene end was trimmed by 3 bases and the J gene end by 2 bases; junction bases not matched to a gene: 4. The CDR3 covers 15 residues. The CDR3 DNA reads TGTGCCATCAGTGATGCACTAGCGGGAACCTACGAGCAGTACTTC. Its translation is CAISDALAGTYEQYF.

V and J are TRBV3-1 (or the pseudogene TRBV3-2) and TRBJ1-1; TRBD1 matches at 7 bases. The germline V gene has CDR1 LGHDT and CDR2 YNNKEL (reference sequence). This CDR3 comprises 20 residues. Trimming at V came to 0 bases and at J to 3 bases, leaving 19 bases not matched to a gene. CDR3 amino acids: CASSQDRGRRDRTKYTEAFF. DNA for the CDR3: TGTGCCAGCAGCCAAGATCGAGGTCGGCGGGACAGAACCAAGTACACTGAAGCTTTCTTT.

This clone appeared once. V and J are TRBV9 and TRBJ2-1, with 13 positions matching TRBD2. The junction had 5 bases not matched to a gene; V was cut back by 4 bases and J by 10 bases. Germline V lookup: CDR1 SGDLS, CDR2 YYNGEE. The CDR3 covers 14 residues. CDR3 amino acids: CASSPGTSGVEQFF. The CDR3 region has the DNA TGTGCCAGCAGCCCCGGGACTAGCGGGGTCGAGCAGTTCTTC.